A selection of T cell receptor beta chains follows, all from one sample in a study of T cell changes during pregnancy in multiple sclerosis. TCRdb keeps only in-frame clones here, not all; method: immunoSEQ multiplex PCR. The table lists about 60,000 clones, over 85% of them singletons, with 3.2% in the top ten. Specimen: CD8+ T cells from peripheral blood mononuclear cells, collected in the second trimester of pregnancy. Receptors originate from a female donor with multiple sclerosis, enrolled in a pregnancy study. The CDR3 runs from the conserved cysteine through the conserved F or W. Fields, in order: clone size, V gene, J gene, D gene, CDR3 protein, CDR3 DNA. The D gene is left open where the match is weak. Only part of the rows carry a size: once, few, many, or a class if the clone is expanded.

abundance: few
v_gene: TRBV27
j_gene: TRBJ2-7
d_gene: -
CDR3aa: CASSLLGAYEQYF
CDR3nt: TGTGCCAGCAGTCTGCTAGGGGCCTACGAGCAGTACTTC

abundance: -
v_gene: TRBV27
j_gene: TRBJ2-1
d_gene: TRBD1
CDR3aa: CASSIQGAGRNEQFF
CDR3nt: TGTGCCAGCAGTATACAGGGGGCTGGGCGCAATGAGCAGTTCTTC

abundance: -
v_gene: TRBV27
j_gene: TRBJ1-5
d_gene: -
CDR3aa: CASSGPPPQHF
CDR3nt: TGTGCCAGCAGTGGGCCCCCGCCCCAGCATTTT

abundance: -
v_gene: TRBV28
j_gene: TRBJ2-7
d_gene: TRBD2
CDR3aa: CASKSLAGPPHWEQYF
CDR3nt: TGTGCCAGCAAGTCCCTAGCGGGGCCCCCACACTGGGAGCAGTACTTC

abundance: many
v_gene: TRBV11-3
j_gene: TRBJ2-1
d_gene: -
CDR3aa: CASSLDRTEEQFF
CDR3nt: TGTGCCAGCAGCTTAGATCGTACAGAAGAGCAGTTCTTC

abundance: -
v_gene: TRBV4-1
j_gene: TRBJ2-3
d_gene: -
CDR3aa: CASSPVLGTDTQYF
CDR3nt: TGCGCCAGCAGCCCGGTGCTGGGGACTGATACGCAGTATTTT

abundance: -
v_gene: TRBV29-1
j_gene: TRBJ2-7
d_gene: TRBD1
CDR3aa: CSVEDWTGLKGYEQYF
CDR3nt: TGCAGCGTTGAAGATTGGACAGGCTTAAAAGGTTACGAGCAGTACTTC

abundance: few
v_gene: TRBV7-9
j_gene: TRBJ1-1
d_gene: -
CDR3aa: CASSLAAGSSPEAFF
CDR3nt: TGTGCCAGCAGCTTAGCGGCAGGGTCGAGTCCTGAAGCTTTCTTT

abundance: -
v_gene: TRBV5-1
j_gene: TRBJ2-7
d_gene: TRBD1
CDR3aa: CASRTGFNEQYF
CDR3nt: TGCGCCAGCAGGACAGGGTTTAACGAGCAGTACTTC

abundance: once
v_gene: TRBV19
j_gene: TRBJ1-1
d_gene: TRBD1
CDR3aa: CASSIGDREVFF
CDR3nt: TGTGCCAGTAGTATAGGGGACAGGGAAGTTTTCTTT

abundance: -
v_gene: TRBV5-1
j_gene: TRBJ2-7
d_gene: TRBD2
CDR3aa: CASSPYQTSGSYEQYF
CDR3nt: TGCGCCAGCAGCCCTTATCAGACTAGCGGCTCCTACGAGCAGTACTTC

abundance: -
v_gene: TRBV7-9
j_gene: TRBJ2-3
d_gene: -
CDR3aa: CASSFGGDTQYF
CDR3nt: TGTGCCAGCAGCTTCGGTGGAGATACGCAGTATTTT

abundance: -
v_gene: TRBV7-3
j_gene: TRBJ2-1
d_gene: -
CDR3aa: CASSLAGSYNEQFF
CDR3nt: TGTGCCAGCAGCTTAGCGGGGTCCTACAATGAGCAGTTCTTC

abundance: -
v_gene: TRBV5-1
j_gene: TRBJ2-7
d_gene: TRBD1
CDR3aa: CASSLPRQGAGEQYF
CDR3nt: TGCGCCAGCAGCCTTCCCAGACAGGGGGCAGGGGAGCAGTACTTC

abundance: once
v_gene: TRBV30
j_gene: TRBJ2-7
d_gene: TRBD1
CDR3aa: CAWSGGTAEQYF
CDR3nt: TGTGCCTGGAGTGGGGGGACAGCCGAGCAGTACTTC

abundance: -
v_gene: TRBV29-1
j_gene: TRBJ2-7
d_gene: -
CDR3aa: CSVEDQTSSYKQYF
CDR3nt: TGCAGCGTTGAAGATCAGACTAGTAGCTACAAGCAGTACTTC

abundance: -
v_gene: TRBV11-2
j_gene: TRBJ2-5
d_gene: TRBD2
CDR3aa: CASSSGTSGTQYF
CDR3nt: TGTGCCAGCAGCTCCGGGACTAGCGGGACCCAGTACTTC

abundance: -
v_gene: TRBV30
j_gene: TRBJ2-1
d_gene: TRBD2
CDR3aa: CAWSYSPGGQFF
CDR3nt: TGTGCCTGGAGTTACTCTCCGGGAGGGCAGTTCTTC

abundance: -
v_gene: TRBV19
j_gene: TRBJ1-1
d_gene: -
CDR3aa: CASSIDGGRTEAFF
CDR3nt: TGTGCCAGTAGTATTGACGGAGGGAGGACTGAAGCTTTCTTT

abundance: -
v_gene: TRBV27
j_gene: TRBJ2-1
d_gene: TRBD2
CDR3aa: CASSLWASGRFLDEQFF
CDR3nt: TGTGCCAGCAGTTTATGGGCTAGCGGGAGGTTTCTAGATGAGCAGTTCTTC

abundance: -
v_gene: TRBV7-8
j_gene: TRBJ1-1
d_gene: -
CDR3aa: CASSLFYNERGSNTEAFF
CDR3nt: TGTGCCAGCAGCTTGTTTTATAACGAGAGGGGGTCGAACACTGAAGCTTTCTTT

abundance: -
v_gene: TRBV28
j_gene: TRBJ2-7
d_gene: TRBD2
CDR3aa: CASSGYSGVTYEQYF
CDR3nt: TGTGCCAGCAGTGGTTATAGCGGGGTGACCTACGAGCAGTACTTC

abundance: -
v_gene: TRBV4-3
j_gene: TRBJ2-3
d_gene: -
CDR3aa: CASSQGSGLDTQYF
CDR3nt: TGCGCCAGCAGCCAAGGGTCGGGACTAGATACGCAGTATTTT

abundance: -
v_gene: TRBV15
j_gene: TRBJ1-1
d_gene: TRBD1
CDR3aa: CATSRAWDRETEAFF
CDR3nt: TGTGCCACCAGCAGGGCGTGGGACAGGGAGACTGAAGCTTTCTTT

abundance: -
v_gene: TRBV11-1
j_gene: TRBJ1-1
d_gene: -
CDR3aa: CASSLGGNTEAFF
CDR3nt: TGTGCCAGCAGCTTAGGAGGAAACACTGAAGCTTTCTTT

abundance: -
v_gene: TRBV19
j_gene: TRBJ2-7
d_gene: -
CDR3aa: CASSYAFDTSYEQYF
CDR3nt: TGTGCCAGTAGTTATGCCTTCGACACTTCCTACGAGCAGTACTTC

abundance: -
v_gene: TRBV7-9
j_gene: TRBJ2-7
d_gene: TRBD1
CDR3aa: CASSTTPTGDEQYF
CDR3nt: TGTGCCAGCAGTACCACTCCGACAGGGGACGAGCAGTACTTC

abundance: -
v_gene: TRBV19
j_gene: TRBJ2-1
d_gene: TRBD1
CDR3aa: CASSILQGNEQFF
CDR3nt: TGTGCCAGTAGTATTCTACAGGGGAATGAGCAGTTCTTC

abundance: -
v_gene: TRBV14
j_gene: TRBJ2-1
d_gene: -
CDR3aa: CATNKGLRGSYNEQFF
CDR3nt: TGTGCCACCAATAAGGGGCTAAGGGGGTCCTACAATGAGCAGTTCTTC